This TCR beta chain was observed in a study of blood T cell dynamics during melanoma immunotherapy. About the research overall: Patients with metastatic melanoma got pembrolizumab or nivolumab-ipilimumab as first-line care. Study-level results: Disease-control patients' PBMC repertoires became either more clonal or more diverse at W3.

Profiled with immunoSEQ multiplex PCR; TCRdb holds only in-frame clones, not every one. The sample lists 11,000 or so clones; over 80% were seen once. About this clone itself: Its specificity is unknown.

This sample's time point: pre-treatment baseline. Patients had no prior systemic cancer treatment, immunosuppressants or other active cancers. This clonotype was obtained from a human donor with melanoma. Material: blood, obtained from a patient treated with checkpoint blockade.

CDR3 bases: TGTGCCAGCAGTGTCGGGGGTGGAACTGAAGCTTTCTTT. Encoded protein: CASSVGGGTEAFF. The chain combines TRBV28 with TRBJ1-1; a possible D gene is TRBD1 (5 bases). Trimming pared 5 bases from V and 5 bases from J, leaving 12 bases between. CDR1 MDHEN and CDR2 SYDVKM come from the germline V gene. The CDR3 runs 13 residues.